This T cell receptor beta chain was retrieved from a study of blood T cell repertoires in COVID-19. V was shortened by 2 bases and J by 4 bases, with 12 bases between the two germline ends. CDR1 is SEHNR and CDR2 is FQNEAQ in the germline V gene (reference sequence). CDR3 size: 15 residues. Per the original data handling: Estimated nucleated cell counts came from reference gene primer amplification. The repertoire was sequenced with immunoSEQ multiplex PCR; TCRdb's copy has only in-frame clones and lacks some. V and J calls and clone size are copied from that table; D and trimming were computed from the DNA. Of over 200,000 clones in the sample, around nine tenths were seen once.

V usage is TRBV7-9 and J usage is TRBJ2-4; a weak D match, TRBD2 (6 bases). Sequencing used peripheral blood. The clonotype originates from a man aged 35-49 years with acute or convalescent COVID-19. CDR3 amino acids: CASSLTLEGKNIQYF. The CDR3 DNA follows: TGTGCCAGCAGCTTAACTTTGGAGGGAAAAAACATTCAGTACTTC.